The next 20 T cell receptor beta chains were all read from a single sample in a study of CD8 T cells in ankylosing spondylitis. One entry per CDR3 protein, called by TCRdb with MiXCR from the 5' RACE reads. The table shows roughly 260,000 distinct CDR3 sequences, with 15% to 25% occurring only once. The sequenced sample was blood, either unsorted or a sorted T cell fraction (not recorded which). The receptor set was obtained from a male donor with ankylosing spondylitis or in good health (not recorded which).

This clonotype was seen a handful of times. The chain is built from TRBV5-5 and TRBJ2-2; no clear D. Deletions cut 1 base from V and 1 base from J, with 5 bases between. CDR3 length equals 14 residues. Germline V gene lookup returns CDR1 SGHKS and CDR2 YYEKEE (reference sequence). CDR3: CASSLTRNTGELFF. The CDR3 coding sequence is TGTGCCAGCAGCTTGACCAGGAACACCGGGGAGCTGTTTTTT. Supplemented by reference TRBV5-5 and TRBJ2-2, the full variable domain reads DAGVTQSPTHLIKTRGQQVTLRCSPISGHKSVSWYQQVLGQGPQFIFQYYEKEERGRGNFPDRFSARQFPNYSSELNVNALLLGDSALYLCASSLTRNTGELFFGEGSRLTVL.

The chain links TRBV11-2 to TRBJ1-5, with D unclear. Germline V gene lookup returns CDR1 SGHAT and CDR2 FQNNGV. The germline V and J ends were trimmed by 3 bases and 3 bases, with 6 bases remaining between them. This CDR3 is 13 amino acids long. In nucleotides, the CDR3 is TGTGCCAGCAGCTTTGAGTACAATCAGCCCCAGCATTTT. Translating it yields CASSFEYNQPQHF.

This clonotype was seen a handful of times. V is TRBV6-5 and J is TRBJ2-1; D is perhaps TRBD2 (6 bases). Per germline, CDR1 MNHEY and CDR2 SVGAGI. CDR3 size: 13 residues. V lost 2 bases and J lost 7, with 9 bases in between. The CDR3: CASSYLGRNEQFF. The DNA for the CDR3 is TGTGCCAGCAGTTACCTAGGGAGGAATGAGCAGTTCTTC.

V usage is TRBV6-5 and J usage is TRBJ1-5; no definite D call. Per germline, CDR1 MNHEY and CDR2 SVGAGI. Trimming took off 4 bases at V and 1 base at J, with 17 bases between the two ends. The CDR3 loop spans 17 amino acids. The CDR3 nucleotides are TGTGCCAGCAGTTTCCCCCGTGGACTTGGGAGCAATCAGCCCCAGCATTTT. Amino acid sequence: CASSFPRGLGSNQPQHF.

This CDR3 reads CAISDPRQGSLSGNTIYF. The DNA for the CDR3 is TGTGCCATCAGCGATCCCAGACAGGGGAGTTTATCTGGAAACACCATATATTTT. The chain carries TRBV10-3 and TRBJ1-3, with 8 positions matching TRBD1. Per the germline V gene, CDR1 is ENHRY and CDR2 is SYGVKD. With 6 bases clipped from V and 1 base from J, the junction kept 14 bases outside the gene matches. CDR3 size: 18 residues.

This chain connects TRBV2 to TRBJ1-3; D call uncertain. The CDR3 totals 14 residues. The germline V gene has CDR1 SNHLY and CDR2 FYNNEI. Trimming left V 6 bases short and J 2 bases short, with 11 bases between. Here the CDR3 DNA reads TGTGCCAGCAGGGCGGCGGCAACTGGAAACACCATATATTTT. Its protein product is CASRAAATGNTIYF.

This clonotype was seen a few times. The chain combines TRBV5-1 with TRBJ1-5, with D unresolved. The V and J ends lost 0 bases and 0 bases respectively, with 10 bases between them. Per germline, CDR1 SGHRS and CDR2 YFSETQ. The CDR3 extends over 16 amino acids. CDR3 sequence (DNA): TGCGCCAGCAGCTTGGAGGGCAGCCATAGCAATCAGCCCCAGCATTTT. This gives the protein CASSLEGSHSNQPQHF.

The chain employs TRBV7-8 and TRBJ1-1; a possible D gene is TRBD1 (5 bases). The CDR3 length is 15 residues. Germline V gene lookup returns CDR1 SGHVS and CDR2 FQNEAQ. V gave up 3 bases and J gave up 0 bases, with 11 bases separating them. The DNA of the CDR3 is TGTGCCAGCAGCTTGGGACGGTGGTTGAACACTGAAGCTTTCTTT. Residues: CASSLGRWLNTEAFF.

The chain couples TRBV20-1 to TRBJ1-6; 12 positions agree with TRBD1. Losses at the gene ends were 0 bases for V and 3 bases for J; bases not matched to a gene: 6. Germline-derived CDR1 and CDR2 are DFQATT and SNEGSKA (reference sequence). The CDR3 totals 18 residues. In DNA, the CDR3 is TGCAGTGCTAGAGATCCAGGGACAGGGGGCCTCTATAATTCACCCCTCCACTTT. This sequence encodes CSARDPGTGGLYNSPLHF.

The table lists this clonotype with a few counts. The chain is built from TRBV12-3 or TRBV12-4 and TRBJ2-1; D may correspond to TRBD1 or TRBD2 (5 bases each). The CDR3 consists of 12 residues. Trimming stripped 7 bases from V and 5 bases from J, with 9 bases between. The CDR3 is CASTPGHNEQFF. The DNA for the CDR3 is TGTGCCAGCACCCCGGGGCACAATGAGCAGTTCTTC.

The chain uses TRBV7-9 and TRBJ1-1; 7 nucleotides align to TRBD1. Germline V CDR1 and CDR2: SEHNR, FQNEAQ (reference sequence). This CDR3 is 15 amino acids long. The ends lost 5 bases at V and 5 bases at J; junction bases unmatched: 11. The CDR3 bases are TGTGCCAGCAGCGAAGGACAGGCGGGGTATACTGAAGCTTTCTTT. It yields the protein CASSEGQAGYTEAFF.

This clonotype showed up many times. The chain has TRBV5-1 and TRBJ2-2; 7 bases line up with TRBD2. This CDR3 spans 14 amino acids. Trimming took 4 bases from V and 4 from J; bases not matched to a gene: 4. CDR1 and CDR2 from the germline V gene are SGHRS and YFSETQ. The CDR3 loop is CASSPSGSTGELFF. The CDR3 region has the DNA TGCGCCAGCAGCCCTAGCGGATCCACCGGGGAGCTGTTTTTT.

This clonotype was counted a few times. This chain's CDR3 is CASTSPSAQETQYF. DNA of the CDR3: TGTGCCAGCACAAGCCCTAGCGCGCAAGAGACCCAGTACTTC. The chain combines TRBV6-1 with TRBJ2-5; tentative D call: TRBD2 (6 bases). The CDR3 runs 14 residues. V gave up 7 bases and J gave up 2 bases, with 14 bases separating them. Germline lookup yields CDR1 MNHNS and CDR2 SASEGT.

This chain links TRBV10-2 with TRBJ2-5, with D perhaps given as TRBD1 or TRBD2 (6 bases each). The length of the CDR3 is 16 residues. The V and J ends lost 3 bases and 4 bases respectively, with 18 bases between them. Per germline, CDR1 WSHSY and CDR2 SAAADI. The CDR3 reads CASSDLRGAFAETQYF. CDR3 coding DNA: TGCGCCAGCAGTGATCTGAGGGGGGCTTTTGCAGAGACCCAGTACTTC.

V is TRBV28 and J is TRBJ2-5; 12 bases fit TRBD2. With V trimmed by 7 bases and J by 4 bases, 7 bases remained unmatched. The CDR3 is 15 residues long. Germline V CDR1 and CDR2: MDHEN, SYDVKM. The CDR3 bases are TGTGCCAGCAAACTAGCGGGGGGAGCCCGAGAGACCCAGTACTTC. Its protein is CASKLAGGARETQYF.

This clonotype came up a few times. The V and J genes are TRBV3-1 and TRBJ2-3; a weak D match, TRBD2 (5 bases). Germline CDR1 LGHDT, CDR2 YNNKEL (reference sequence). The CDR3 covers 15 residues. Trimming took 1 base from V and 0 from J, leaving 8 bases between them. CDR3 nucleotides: TGTGCCAGCAGCCAAGCGGGGTATAGCACAGATACGCAGTATTTT. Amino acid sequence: CASSQAGYSTDTQYF.

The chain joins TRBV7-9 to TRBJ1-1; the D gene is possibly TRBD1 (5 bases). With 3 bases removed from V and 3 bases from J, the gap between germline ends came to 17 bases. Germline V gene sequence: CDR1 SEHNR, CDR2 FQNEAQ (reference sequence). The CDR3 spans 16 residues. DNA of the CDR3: TGTGCCAGCAGCTTTCTTCCAGGGCACGGGGACACTGAAGCTTTCTTT. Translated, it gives CASSFLPGHGDTEAFF.

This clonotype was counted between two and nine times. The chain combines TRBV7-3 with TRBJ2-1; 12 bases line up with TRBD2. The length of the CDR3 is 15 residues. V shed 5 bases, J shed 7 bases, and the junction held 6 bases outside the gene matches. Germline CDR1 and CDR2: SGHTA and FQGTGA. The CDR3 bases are TGTGCCAGCAGCGAACTAGCGGGGGGAGGTAATGAGCAGTTCTTC. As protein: CASSELAGGGNEQFF.

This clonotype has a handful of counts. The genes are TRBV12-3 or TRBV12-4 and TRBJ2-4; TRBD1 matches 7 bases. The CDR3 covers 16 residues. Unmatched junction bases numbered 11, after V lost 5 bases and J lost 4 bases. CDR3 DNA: TGTGCCAGCAGTCCTCCGGGACAGAGAAAGAAAAACATTCAGTACTTC. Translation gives CASSPPGQRKKNIQYF.

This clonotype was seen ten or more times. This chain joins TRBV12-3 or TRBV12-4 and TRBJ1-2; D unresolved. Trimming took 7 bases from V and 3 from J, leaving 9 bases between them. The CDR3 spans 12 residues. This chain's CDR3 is CASTGYYYGYTF. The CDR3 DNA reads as TGTGCCAGCACAGGTTATTACTATGGCTACACCTTC.